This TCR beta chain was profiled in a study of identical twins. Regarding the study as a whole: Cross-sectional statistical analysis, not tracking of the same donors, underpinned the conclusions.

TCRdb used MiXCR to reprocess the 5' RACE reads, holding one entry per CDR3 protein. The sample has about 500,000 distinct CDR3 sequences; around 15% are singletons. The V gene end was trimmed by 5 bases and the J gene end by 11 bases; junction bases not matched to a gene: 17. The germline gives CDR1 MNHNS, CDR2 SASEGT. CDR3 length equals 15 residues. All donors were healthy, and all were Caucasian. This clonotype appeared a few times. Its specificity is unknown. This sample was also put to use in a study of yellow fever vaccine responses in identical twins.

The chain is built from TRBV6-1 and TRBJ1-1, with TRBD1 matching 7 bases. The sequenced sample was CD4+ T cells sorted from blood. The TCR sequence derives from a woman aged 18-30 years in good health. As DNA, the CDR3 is TGTGCCAGCAGTAGCAACACAGGGGTGTGGGCTGTGGCTTTCTTT. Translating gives CASSSNTGVWAVAFF.